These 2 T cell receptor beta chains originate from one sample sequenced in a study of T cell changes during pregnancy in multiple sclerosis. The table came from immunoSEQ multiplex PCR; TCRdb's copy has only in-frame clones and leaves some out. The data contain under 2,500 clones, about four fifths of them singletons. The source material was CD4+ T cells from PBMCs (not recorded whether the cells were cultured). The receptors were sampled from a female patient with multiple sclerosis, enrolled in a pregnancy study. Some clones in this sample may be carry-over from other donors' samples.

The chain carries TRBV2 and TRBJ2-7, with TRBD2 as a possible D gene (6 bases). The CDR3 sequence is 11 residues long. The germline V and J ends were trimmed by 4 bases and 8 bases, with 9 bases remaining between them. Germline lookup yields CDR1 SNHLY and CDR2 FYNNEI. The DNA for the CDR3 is TGTGCCAGCAGTGTGGGGGGACAGCAGTACTTC. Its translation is CASSVGGQQYF.

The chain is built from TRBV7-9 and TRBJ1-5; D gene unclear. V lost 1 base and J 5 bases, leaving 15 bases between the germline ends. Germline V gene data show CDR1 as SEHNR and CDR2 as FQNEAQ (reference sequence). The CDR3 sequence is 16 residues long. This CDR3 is CASSLESAERDQPQHF. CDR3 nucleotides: TGTGCCAGCAGCTTAGAATCGGCAGAGAGGGATCAGCCCCAGCATTTT.